A selection of T cell receptor beta chains follows, all from one sample in a study of cytomegalovirus exposure and HLA in healthy donors. Measured with immunoSEQ multiplex PCR; TCRdb has only the in-frame clones, and not every one. The listing records roughly 100,000 clones. The sequencing input was PBMCs. Receptors originate from a man aged 35 to 55 in good health and CMV-seronegative. Each CDR3 is given with its conserved first and last residue. Each record gives: V gene, J gene, D gene, CDR3 protein, CDR3 DNA. A D gene is named only where the DNA matches it firmly.

>TRBV30|TRBJ2-5|.
CAWNGGGETQYF
TGTGCCTGGAATGGGGGCGGGGAGACCCAGTACTTC
>TRBV6-5|TRBJ2-3|TRBD2
CASSSGLAGDTQYF
TGTGCCAGCAGTTCCGGACTAGCGGGGGATACGCAGTATTTT
>TRBV4-1|TRBJ2-7|TRBD2
CASSQGPSGTYEQYF
TGCGCCAGCAGCCAAGGTCCCAGCGGGACCTACGAGCAGTACTTC
>TRBV4-3|TRBJ2-2|TRBD1
CASSQDRTGSYTGELFF
TGCGCCAGCAGCCAAGATCGGACAGGGTCGTACACCGGGGAGCTGTTTTTT
>TRBV29-1|TRBJ2-7|.
CSTSLSAGYEQYF
TGCAGCACCTCGTTATCGGCAGGGTACGAGCAGTACTTC
>TRBV5-4|TRBJ1-4|TRBD1
CASSSRDRGTNEKLFF
TGTGCCAGCAGCTCGAGGGACAGGGGAACTAATGAAAAACTGTTTTTT
>TRBV6-6|TRBJ1-6|TRBD1
CASSRLTGDNSPLHF
TGTGCCAGCAGTCGCCTCACAGGGGACAATTCACCCCTCCACTTT
>TRBV6-6|TRBJ2-7|TRBD2
CASSKGGLAEYF
TGTGCCAGCTCGAAGGGGGGACTAGCCGAGTACTTC
>TRBV19|TRBJ1-4|.
CASSISGRTTNEKLFF
TGTGCCAGTAGTATAAGTGGGAGGACAACTAATGAAAAACTGTTTTTT
>TRBV25-1|TRBJ1-1|.
CASSEYGRDTEAFF
TGTGCCAGCAGTGAATATGGGCGTGACACTGAAGCTTTCTTT
>TRBV28|TRBJ1-5|TRBD1
CASSLGQGHQPQHF
TGTGCCAGCAGTTTGGGACAGGGTCATCAGCCCCAGCATTTT
>TRBV6-1|TRBJ1-2|TRBD1
CASSDRTGLVDGYTF
TGTGCCAGCAGTGATCGGACAGGGTTGGTCGATGGCTACACCTTC
>TRBV30|TRBJ2-5|TRBD2
CAWSVVAGFGETQYF
TGTGCCTGGAGTGTAGTAGCGGGATTCGGAGAGACCCAGTACTTC
>TRBV9|TRBJ2-3|TRBD2
CASSVALRGGANTQYF
TGTGCCAGCAGCGTAGCTCTCCGGGGGGGGGCCAATACGCAGTATTTT
>TRBV25-1|TRBJ2-5|.
CASSEQGLRQETQYF
TGTGCCAGCAGTGAGCAGGGATTGAGGCAAGAGACCCAGTACTTC
>TRBV28|TRBJ2-1|TRBD2
CASSLFEGLAGINEQFF
TGTGCCAGCAGTTTATTTGAGGGGCTAGCGGGAATCAATGAGCAGTTCTTC
>TRBV18|TRBJ2-1|TRBD1
CASSDRAGRNEQFF
TGTGCCAGCTCGGACAGGGCCGGCCGCAATGAGCAGTTCTTC
>TRBV25-1|TRBJ2-5|TRBD1
CASSATGALETQYF
TGTGCCAGCAGTGCGACAGGGGCCCTAGAGACCCAGTACTTC
>TRBV18|TRBJ2-5|TRBD1
CASSLYTGEETQYF
TGTGCCAGCTCACTATACACAGGGGAAGAGACCCAGTACTTC
>TRBV7-2|TRBJ2-2|.
CASSFQGLTRELFF
TGTGCCAGCAGCTTCCAGGGGTTAACACGGGAGCTGTTTTTT
>TRBV7-2|TRBJ2-5|TRBD1
CASSLVGTGMTETQYF
TGTGCCAGCAGCTTAGTTGGGACAGGGATGACAGAGACCCAGTACTTC
>TRBV6-5|TRBJ2-1|TRBD2
CASSYRTSGGAYEQFF
TGTGCCAGCAGTTACCGGACTAGCGGGGGGGCCTATGAGCAGTTCTTC
>TRBV6-6|TRBJ1-1|.
CASDRRNTEAFF
TGTGCCAGTGACAGGAGGAACACTGAAGCTTTCTTT
>TRBV5-6|TRBJ2-3|TRBD2
CASSLVTSGGGDTQYF
TGTGCCAGCAGCTTGGTGACTAGCGGGGGGGGTGATACGCAGTATTTT
>TRBV19|TRBJ2-1|TRBD2
CASSKGTSGNNEQFF
TGTGCCAGTAGCAAGGGGACTAGCGGAAACAATGAGCAGTTCTTC
>TRBV9|TRBJ2-7|.
CASSTLALRDGEQYF
TGTGCCAGCAGTACACTAGCTCTGCGGGACGGCGAGCAGTACTTC
>TRBV5-4|TRBJ2-5|TRBD1
CASSQKTGGQETQYF
TGTGCCAGCAGCCAGAAAACAGGGGGCCAAGAGACCCAGTACTTC
>TRBV28|TRBJ2-5|TRBD2
CASARGGKETQYF
TGTGCCAGCGCACGCGGGGGAAAGGAGACCCAGTACTTC
>TRBV6-1|TRBJ2-3|TRBD2
CASRSFAGATDTQYF
TGTGCCAGCAGGTCTTTTGCGGGAGCCACAGATACGCAGTATTTT
>TRBV4-1|TRBJ2-7|.
CASSQGTETLYEQYF
TGCGCCAGCAGCCAAGGGACAGAAACTCTCTACGAGCAGTACTTC
>TRBV7-6|TRBJ2-2|TRBD1
CASSLVAPGTGLGTGELFF
TGTGCCAGCAGCTTAGTGGCCCCAGGGACAGGGTTAGGCACCGGGGAGCTGTTTTTT
>TRBV6-1|TRBJ2-1|.
CASSDSFVGGRQFF
TGTGCCAGCAGTGACTCCTTCGTAGGCGGAAGGCAGTTCTTC
>TRBV9|TRBJ2-1|TRBD2
CASSVDPAGGPLNEQFF
TGTGCCAGCAGCGTAGACCCAGCGGGGGGCCCCCTCAATGAGCAGTTCTTC
>TRBV2|TRBJ1-5|.
CASSPQGISNQPQHF
TGTGCCAGCAGCCCTCAGGGGATTAGCAATCAGCCCCAGCATTTT
>TRBV27|TRBJ2-2|.
CASSFTGLATGELFF
TGTGCCAGCAGTTTTACAGGGTTGGCCACCGGGGAGCTGTTTTTT
>TRBV7-9|TRBJ1-1|TRBD1
CASSLVAGQGNTEAFF
TGTGCCAGCAGCTTAGTAGCGGGACAGGGGAACACTGAAGCTTTCTTT
>TRBV30|TRBJ1-2|TRBD1
CASQDRGLIGYTF
TGTGCCTCCCAGGACAGGGGGTTAATAGGCTACACCTTC
>TRBV20-1|TRBJ2-3|.
CSARFADTQYF
TGCAGTGCTAGATTCGCAGATACGCAGTATTTT
>TRBV25-1|TRBJ1-1|TRBD1
CASSESRTGPYTEAFF
TGTGCCAGCAGTGAATCCAGGACAGGTCCCTACACTGAAGCTTTCTTT
>TRBV18|TRBJ2-4|TRBD2
CASSPPGGRAENIQYF
TGTGCCAGCTCACCACCGGGCGGGAGGGCCGAAAACATTCAGTACTTC